A selection of T cell receptor beta chains follows, all from one sample in a study of regulatory T cells in long-lasting Graves disease. TCRdb passed the multiplex PCR reads through MiXCR, listing each CDR3 protein once. The sample lists hundreds of thousands of distinct CDR3 sequences, about 15% occurring once. The data were also submitted as part of a second study, on T cells in Graves' hyperthyroidism and ophthalmopathy.

The sample in question was peripheral blood mononuclear cells (PBMCs), obtained at new diagnosis, from a patient treated with antithyroid drugs. The origin of the receptors is a woman in her 30s with Graves disease. CDR3s include the opening cysteine and the closing phenylalanine or tryptophan. A D gene is named only where the DNA matches it firmly. Clone size is given for some rows only: seen once, a few or many times, or a class if the clone is expanded.

D: TRBD2
J: TRBJ2-3
size: -
V: TRBV6-4
CDR3: CASRVAGGTTDTQYF
DNA: TGTGCCAGCAGAGTAGCGGGAGGGACCACAGATACGCAGTATTTT

D: -
J: TRBJ2-7
size: many
V: TRBV5-6
CDR3: CASSPPDWAPYEQYF
DNA: TGTGCCAGCAGCCCCCCGGACTGGGCTCCCTACGAGCAGTACTTC

D: TRBD1
J: TRBJ2-1
size: many
V: TRBV20-1
CDR3: CSARDWDRGLYNEQFF
DNA: TGCAGTGCTAGAGATTGGGACAGGGGGTTGTACAATGAGCAGTTCTTC

D: TRBD2
J: TRBJ2-1
size: -
V: TRBV6-2/TRBV6-3
CDR3: CASSGTSGGGLNEQFF
DNA: TGTGCCAGCAGTGGGACTAGCGGCGGGGGCCTCAATGAGCAGTTCTTC

D: -
J: TRBJ2-7
size: many
V: TRBV28
CDR3: CASPSNGEQYF
DNA: TGTGCCAGCCCTTCGAACGGCGAGCAGTACTTC

D: -
J: TRBJ2-7
size: few
V: TRBV25-1
CDR3: CASSGRLWGSSEQYF
DNA: TGTGCCAGCAGCGGAAGGTTATGGGGGTCTTCGGAGCAGTACTTC

D: TRBD1
J: TRBJ2-1
size: few
V: TRBV10-3
CDR3: CAISGTGAGEQFF
DNA: TGTGCCATCAGCGGGACAGGGGCCGGTGAGCAGTTCTTC

D: -
J: TRBJ1-1
size: -
V: TRBV6-1
CDR3: CASFPRGGTEAFF
DNA: TGTGCCAGCTTCCCCCGGGGGGGCACTGAAGCTTTCTTT

D: TRBD2
J: TRBJ2-2
size: few
V: TRBV6-1
CDR3: CASSPTQPSGSYGGELFF
DNA: TGTGCCAGCAGTCCCACTCAGCCTAGCGGGAGTTACGGCGGGGAGCTGTTTTTT

D: -
J: TRBJ2-1
size: -
V: TRBV7-9
CDR3: CASRMELLYNEQFF
DNA: TGTGCCAGCAGGATGGAACTACTCTACAATGAGCAGTTCTTC

D: TRBD2
J: TRBJ2-7
size: few
V: TRBV11-2
CDR3: CASSLNYGGTSGYSYEQYF
DNA: TGTGCCAGCAGCCTCAATTACGGGGGGACTAGCGGGTATTCTTACGAGCAGTACTTC

D: -
J: TRBJ2-7
size: few
V: TRBV10-2
CDR3: CASSSPGHPYEQYF
DNA: TGCGCCAGCAGTTCGCCGGGACATCCCTACGAGCAGTACTTC

D: -
J: TRBJ2-5
size: many
V: TRBV4-1
CDR3: CASSQQGLRSQETQYF
DNA: TGCGCCAGCAGCCAACAGGGGCTAAGGTCCCAAGAGACCCAGTACTTC

D: TRBD2
J: TRBJ2-5
size: -
V: TRBV6-2/TRBV6-3
CDR3: CASSGTPGTSGRHRQETQYF
DNA: TGTGCCAGCAGCGGGACACCCGGGACTAGCGGGAGACACCGCCAAGAGACCCAGTACTTC

D: TRBD2
J: TRBJ2-3
size: -
V: TRBV7-3
CDR3: CASSPTSGRGTDTQYF
DNA: TGTGCCAGCAGCCCGACTAGCGGGAGGGGCACAGATACGCAGTATTTT

D: TRBD1
J: TRBJ2-5
size: -
V: TRBV19
CDR3: CASSNGQVLETQYF
DNA: TGTGCCAGTAGTAACGGACAGGTTCTGGAGACCCAGTACTTC

D: -
J: TRBJ1-1
size: many
V: TRBV6-1
CDR3: CASGRNTEAFF
DNA: TGTGCCAGCGGCAGAAACACTGAAGCTTTCTTT

D: -
J: TRBJ2-7
size: many
V: TRBV18
CDR3: CASSPRGAYEQYF
DNA: TGTGCCAGCTCACCAAGGGGCGCCTACGAGCAGTACTTC

D: TRBD1
J: TRBJ1-5
size: many
V: TRBV12-3/TRBV12-4
CDR3: CASSLWTGTDNQPQHF
DNA: TGTGCCAGCAGTTTGTGGACAGGGACCGACAATCAGCCCCAGCATTTT

D: -
J: TRBJ1-1
size: many
V: TRBV2
CDR3: CASIIDLVNTEAFF
DNA: TGTGCCAGCATAATAGACTTAGTGAACACTGAAGCTTTCTTT

D: -
J: TRBJ1-5
size: few
V: TRBV24-1
CDR3: CATSDLDSNQPQHF
DNA: TGTGCCACCAGTGATTTGGACAGTAATCAGCCCCAGCATTTT

D: -
J: TRBJ2-3
size: few
V: TRBV10-2
CDR3: CATSSTGLGQYF
DNA: TGCGCCACCAGCTCGACCGGCCTCGGGCAGTATTTT

D: -
J: TRBJ1-1
size: few
V: TRBV29-1
CDR3: CSVFGFGVNTEAFF
DNA: TGCAGCGTTTTTGGGTTTGGGGTGAACACTGAAGCTTTCTTT

D: -
J: TRBJ2-7
size: many
V: TRBV28
CDR3: CASSLLRNSYEQYF
DNA: TGTGCCAGCAGTTTGCTCAGGAACTCCTACGAGCAGTACTTC

D: -
J: TRBJ2-5
size: many
V: TRBV29-1
CDR3: CSVEGRLYQETQYF
DNA: TGCAGCGTTGAGGGGCGGTTGTACCAAGAGACCCAGTACTTC

D: TRBD2
J: TRBJ2-7
size: -
V: TRBV5-1
CDR3: CASSYQKAGMGGGEQYF
DNA: TGCGCCAGCAGCTACCAAAAAGCGGGAATGGGTGGGGGCGAGCAGTACTTC

D: -
J: TRBJ2-7
size: many
V: TRBV6-1
CDR3: CARRQEEGPNGPSPYEQYF
DNA: TGTGCCAGAAGACAGGAAGAAGGTCCGAACGGCCCGTCCCCCTACGAGCAGTACTTC

D: -
J: TRBJ2-7
size: -
V: TRBV20-1
CDR3: CSASETNREQYF
DNA: TGCAGTGCCTCGGAGACTAATCGCGAGCAGTACTTC

D: TRBD2
J: TRBJ2-1
size: -
V: TRBV27
CDR3: CASSYLSGTSGEEQFF
DNA: TGTGCCAGCAGTTACCTTTCAGGGACTAGCGGGGAAGAGCAGTTCTTC

D: TRBD2
J: TRBJ2-1
size: few
V: TRBV15
CDR3: CATSTLELAESYNEQFF
DNA: TGTGCCACCAGCACTCTCGAACTAGCGGAGTCCTACAATGAGCAGTTCTTC

D: -
J: TRBJ2-6
size: -
V: TRBV20-1
CDR3: CSARVSGANVLTF
DNA: TGCAGTGCTAGGGTCTCTGGGGCCAACGTCCTGACTTTC

D: TRBD2
J: TRBJ2-3
size: -
V: TRBV5-1
CDR3: CASRRTSGRALSTDTQYF
DNA: TGCGCCAGCAGGAGGACTAGCGGGAGGGCGTTAAGCACAGATACGCAGTATTTT

D: -
J: TRBJ2-7
size: few
V: TRBV6-1
CDR3: CASKDGTAYEQYF
DNA: TGTGCCAGCAAGGATGGTACAGCCTACGAGCAGTACTTC

D: TRBD2
J: TRBJ2-1
size: few
V: TRBV6-1
CDR3: CASSKLAGTVYEQFF
DNA: TGTGCCAGCAGTAAACTAGCGGGGACTGTCTATGAGCAGTTCTTC

D: -
J: TRBJ2-7
size: few
V: TRBV7-9
CDR3: CANSLAKGEVVNYEQYF
DNA: TGTGCCAACAGCTTAGCGAAGGGGGAGGTGGTCAACTACGAGCAGTACTTC

D: TRBD2
J: TRBJ2-3
size: many
V: TRBV7-2
CDR3: CASSLRSSGSPLPYF
DNA: TGTGCCAGCAGCTTACGGAGCAGCGGGAGCCCGTTGCCGTATTTT

D: -
J: TRBJ2-1
size: -
V: TRBV18
CDR3: CASSPSYYEQFF
DNA: TGTGCCAGCTCACCAAGTTACTATGAGCAGTTCTTC

D: TRBD1
J: TRBJ1-2
size: few
V: TRBV7-9
CDR3: CASSLYTRTGINYGYTF
DNA: TGTGCCAGCAGCTTATATACTAGGACAGGGATTAACTATGGCTACACCTTC

D: -
J: TRBJ1-1
size: many
V: TRBV19
CDR3: CASSIAPLREGTEAFF
DNA: TGTGCCAGTAGTATAGCCCCCCTCCGGGAGGGCACTGAAGCTTTCTTT

D: TRBD2
J: TRBJ2-3
size: -
V: TRBV9
CDR3: CASSVDAGLAGEIDTQYF
DNA: TGTGCCAGCAGCGTAGATGCGGGACTAGCGGGAGAGATAGATACGCAGTATTTT

D: TRBD2
J: TRBJ2-1
size: -
V: TRBV20-1
CDR3: CSAAKGLAGGDEQFF
DNA: TGCAGTGCCGCCAAAGGACTAGCGGGAGGAGATGAGCAGTTCTTC

D: -
J: TRBJ2-2
size: few
V: TRBV5-6
CDR3: CASSLRFGGRNTGELFF
DNA: TGTGCCAGCAGCTTGAGGTTTGGAGGGCGGAACACCGGGGAGCTGTTTTTT

D: -
J: TRBJ1-4
size: few
V: TRBV28
CDR3: CASSSTFPGRPEGLFF
DNA: TGTGCCAGCAGTTCAACATTCCCGGGACGCCCAGAAGGACTGTTTTTT

D: -
J: TRBJ2-3
size: -
V: TRBV5-6
CDR3: CASSPREGGSWDTQYF
DNA: TGTGCCAGCAGCCCTAGAGAGGGGGGCTCTTGGGATACGCAGTATTTT

D: -
J: TRBJ1-1
size: many
V: TRBV28
CDR3: CASSLSPQRSFF
DNA: TGTGCCAGCAGTTTGAGTCCTCAGAGGTCTTTCTTT

D: TRBD2
J: TRBJ2-1
size: -
V: TRBV19
CDR3: CASSKRAGGDEQFF
DNA: TGTGCCAGTAGTAAGAGAGCGGGAGGGGATGAGCAGTTCTTC

D: -
J: TRBJ2-1
size: many
V: TRBV20-1
CDR3: CSASPGGHVNNEQFF
DNA: TGCAGTGCTAGTCCGGGGGGACATGTGAACAATGAGCAGTTCTTC

D: -
J: TRBJ2-1
size: -
V: TRBV24-1
CDR3: CATSDLDSNEQFF
DNA: TGTGCCACCAGTGATCTGGACAGCAATGAGCAGTTCTTC

D: -
J: TRBJ1-1
size: many
V: TRBV28
CDR3: CASSPGLHPTAFF
DNA: TGTGCCAGCAGTCCGGGACTTCACCCGACGGCTTTCTTT

D: -
J: TRBJ2-6
size: -
V: TRBV4-1
CDR3: CASSRYSQGSGANVLTF
DNA: TGCGCCAGCAGCCGATACTCCCAGGGCTCTGGGGCCAACGTCCTGACTTTC

D: -
J: TRBJ1-1
size: many
V: TRBV20-1
CDR3: CSARGYRRSREAFF
DNA: TGCAGTGCTAGAGGTTATCGCCGCTCACGTGAAGCTTTCTTT

D: -
J: TRBJ1-2
size: many
V: TRBV12-3/TRBV12-4
CDR3: CASSLTADGRGGYTF
DNA: TGTGCCAGCAGTTTAACGGCCGACGGAAGAGGTGGCTACACCTTC

D: -
J: TRBJ2-5
size: many
V: TRBV6-5
CDR3: CASSYGLWALQETQYF
DNA: TGTGCCAGCAGTTACGGTCTCTGGGCTTTACAAGAGACCCAGTACTTC